This T cell receptor (beta chain) was sequenced in a study of blood T cell repertoires in COVID-19. At the level of the study: The United States, Italy and Spain were the sources of the acute and convalescent COVID-19 samples.

This clone was recorded once. Using immunoSEQ multiplex PCR, the repertoire was profiled, and TCRdb retains in-frame clones only, with some absent. The table records about 320,000 clones, 75% to 90% of them present only once. Cohort allocation depended upon clinical history that participants reported. The recovered donors of Cohort 3 showed two negative PCRs, clearance, or symptom resolution. Trimming cost V 5 bases and J 4 bases; bases outside gene matches: 13. CDR1 and CDR2 from the germline V gene are KGHDR and SFDVKD. The CDR3 has 17 residues. This clonotype was sampled from a man in his 60s who had recovered from COVID-19. Sequenced input: PBMCs or T cells enriched from blood (not recorded which). The chain joins TRBV24-1 to TRBJ2-1; TRBD1 matches at 7 bases. The CDR3 DNA reads TGTGCCACCAGTGCAAATGAGGGGGCAAGGACGTACAATGAGCAGTTCTTC. Protein sequence: CATSANEGARTYNEQFF.